This T cell receptor (beta chain) was captured in a study of radiation and T cells in renal cell carcinoma. This clone was recorded a few times. No antigen is known for it. This table comes from immunoSEQ multiplex PCR, and its TCRdb copy is limited to in-frame clones, with some not included. The data hold more than 95,000 clones, with 81% observed a single time. The time point here: blood 2 weeks post-SBRT. Treatment noted: 15 Gy SBRT to primary tumor, nephrectomy 4 weeks later. The tumor was a clear cell renal cell carcinoma. The germline V gene encodes CDR1 SQVTM and CDR2 ANQGSEA. V lost 5 bases, J lost 7 bases, and 3 bases stayed unmatched. CDR3 size: 12 residues. Study findings and constraints: Pretreatment tumor biopsies were lacking, so baseline clonotypes are unknown.

This TCR came from a man aged 50 or older with renal cell carcinoma. The rearrangement links TRBV29-1 to TRBJ1-1; 11 bases are shared with TRBD1. Specimen: blood, collected from a patient whose treatment included radiotherapy and nephrectomy. The CDR3 protein is CSVWTGGDEAFF. The CDR3 nucleotides read TGCAGCGTTTGGACAGGGGGCGATGAAGCTTTCTTT.